Following are 31 T cell receptor beta chains from one sample sequenced in a study of T-cell memory formation after mild COVID-19. In TCRdb, the 5' RACE reads were re-called with MiXCR into one record per CDR3 protein. Here the sample spans roughly 310,000 distinct CDR3 sequences, approximately 16% being singletons. Material: PBMCs or a T cell subset sorted from them (not recorded which). These receptors were taken from a man aged 18 to 35 who had mild COVID-19 (a few samples of this study predate the infection). Cell type and time point are not known.

In this sample, this clonotype turned up a few times. This chain connects TRBV20-1 to TRBJ2-7, with 7 bases aligning to TRBD1. Looked up from germline, CDR1 is DFQATT and CDR2 is SNEGSKA (reference sequence). This CDR3 has 16 amino acids. With V trimmed by 3 bases and J by 3 bases, 14 bases remained unmatched. The CDR3 DNA sequence: TGCAGTGCTAGCGAAGACCCGGGACAGCCAATCTACGAGCAGTACTTC. Amino acids: CSASEDPGQPIYEQYF.

J is TRBJ2-1 and V is TRBV24-1; 8 bases map to TRBD1. This CDR3 has 15 amino acids. From germline, CDR1 is KGHDR and CDR2 SFDVKD. The V and J ends lost 3 bases and 8 bases, in that order; junction bases with no gene match: 8. For the CDR3, the DNA is TGTGCCACCAGTGATGCAGGGGGCGATCGGCATGAGCAGTTCTTC. This codes for CATSDAGGDRHEQFF.

This clonotype was detected only a few times. The chain employs TRBV7-9 and TRBJ2-3; D is ambiguous. CDR1 and CDR2 (germline): SEHNR, FQNEAQ (reference sequence). The V gene lost 4 bases and the J gene lost 2 bases, with 19 bases spanning the gap. The CDR3 extends over 17 amino acids. This CDR3 reads CASSSPGVGPHTDTQYF. In DNA form, the CDR3 reads TGTGCCAGCAGCTCACCCGGCGTTGGCCCCCACACAGATACGCAGTATTTT.

This clonotype has just a few counts. The rearrangement uses TRBV24-1 and TRBJ1-2; D gene unclear. The CDR3 loop spans 14 amino acids. CDR1 KGHDR and CDR2 SFDVKD come from the germline V gene. Trimming removed 3 bases at V and 8 bases at J, with 15 bases between. CDR3: CATSDRGSVGGYTF. The CDR3 DNA reads as TGTGCCACCAGTGATCGGGGATCGGTGGGCGGCTACACCTTC.

The sample holds one count of this clonotype. This chain connects TRBV7-8 to TRBJ1-1; the match to TRBD1 covers 10 bases. Germline-derived CDR1 and CDR2 are SGHVS and FQNEAQ. The CDR3 sequence is 17 residues long. V lost 1 base to trimming and J lost 0 bases; unmatched junction nucleotides: 5. The CDR3 DNA reads TGTGCCAGCAGCTTAGGTGTCGGGACAGGGGTGAACACTGAAGCTTTCTTT. Residues: CASSLGVGTGVNTEAFF.

This clonotype came up a few times. The rearrangement links TRBV25-1 to TRBJ2-2; tentatively, D is TRBD1 (6 bases). This CDR3 spans 16 amino acids. Trimming left V 3 bases short and J 4 bases short, with 15 bases between. Per germline, CDR1 MGHDK and CDR2 SYGVNS. The CDR3 reads CASSELGARGTGELFF. The DNA for the CDR3 is TGTGCCAGCAGTGAGCTGGGGGCAAGAGGCACCGGGGAGCTGTTTTTT.

CDR3 protein: CASSAPDRINYGYTF. CDR3 DNA sequence: TGTGCCAGCAGCGCCCCGGACAGAATTAACTATGGCTACACCTTC. V and J are TRBV6-5 and TRBJ1-2; perhaps TRBD1 as D (6 bases). There are 15 residues in the CDR3. CDR1 and CDR2 from the germline V gene are MNHEY and SVGAGI. The V gene lost 6 bases and the J gene lost 1 base, with 15 bases spanning the gap.

This clonotype appeared a few times. The rearrangement links TRBV15 to TRBJ1-5, with TRBD1 as a possible D gene (6 bases). The CDR3 is 15 amino acids. The germline V gene encodes CDR1 LNHNV and CDR2 YYDKDF (reference sequence). Trimming pared 4 bases from V and 4 bases from J, leaving 14 bases between. The CDR3 spells CATSIEDRVNQPQHF. CDR3 DNA sequence: TGTGCCACCAGCATAGAGGACAGAGTGAATCAGCCCCAGCATTTT.

Notes on this clonotype: Compared with germline, one end of the junction differs, possibly owing to a read error. The chain couples TRBV14 to TRBJ2-7, with 10 bases lining up with TRBD1. The germline V gene has CDR1 SGHDN and CDR2 FVKESK. The CDR3 is 12 amino acids. Here the CDR3 DNA reads TGTGCCAGCAGCCAAGGAAGGACAGGGGGAAAGTTC. Translation: CASSQGRTGGKF.

The chain carries TRBV29-1 and TRBJ2-1; 7 bases are shared with TRBD1. Trimming removed 7 bases from V and 9 bases from J; junction bases left unmatched: 6. Germline CDR1 reads SQVTM; CDR2 reads ANQGSEA. This CDR3 spans 11 amino acids. CDR3 in amino acids: CSAQQGPEQFF. In nucleotides, the CDR3 is TGCAGCGCCCAACAGGGGCCTGAGCAGTTCTTC.

The rearrangement joins TRBV7-9 to TRBJ1-4; D call uncertain. This CDR3 has 12 residues. V was shortened by 3 bases and J by 6 bases, with 5 bases between the two germline ends. Germline V gives CDR1 SEHNR, CDR2 FQNEAQ (reference sequence). CDR3 sequence: CASSFSYEKLFF. DNA for the CDR3: TGTGCCAGCAGCTTCTCCTATGAAAAACTGTTTTTT. The full variable domain, rest sourced from reference TRBV7-9 and TRBJ1-4, is DTGVSQNPRHKITKRGQNVTFRCDPISEHNRLYWYRQTLGQGPEFLTYFQNEAQLEKSRLLSDRFSAERPKGSFSTLEIQRTEQGDSAMYLCASSFSYEKLFFGSGTQLSVL.

The sample holds many counts of this clonotype. This chain uses TRBV7-2 with TRBJ2-3, with 8 bases fitting TRBD2. The CDR3 contains 14 residues. The V gene end was trimmed by 3 bases and the J gene end by 6 bases; junction bases not matched to a gene: 5. Germline V gene sequence: CDR1 SGHTA, CDR2 FQGNSA. The CDR3 is CASSFGGGPDTQYF. As DNA, the CDR3 is TGTGCCAGCAGCTTCGGGGGGGGGCCTGATACGCAGTATTTT.

J is TRBJ1-5 and V is TRBV30, with a tentative D call TRBD1 (6 bases). The V gene's germline CDR1 is GTSNPN and CDR2 SVGIG (reference sequence). V was pared by 1 base and J by 3 bases, with 10 bases between. CDR3 size: 14 residues. CDR3 residues: CAWSDGQLNQPQHF. CDR3 coding DNA: TGTGCCTGGAGTGACGGACAGCTCAATCAGCCCCAGCATTTT. Looking up the rest from reference TRBV30 and TRBJ1-5 gives the full variable domain: SQTIHQWPATLVQPVGSPLSLECTVEGTSNPNLYWYRQAAGRGLQLLFYSVGIGQISSEVPQNLSASRPQDRQFILSSKKLLLSDSGFYLCAWSDGQLNQPQHFGDGTRLSIL.

V and J are TRBV5-1 and TRBJ1-2; D possibly corresponds to TRBD1 (5 bases). Germline CDR1 reads SGHRS; CDR2 reads YFSETQ. V was pared by 1 base and J by 2 bases, with 12 bases between. The CDR3 extends over 15 amino acids. DNA of the CDR3: TGCGCCAGCAGCTTGTCACCGGCAGGGAACTATGGCTACACCTTC. As protein: CASSLSPAGNYGYTF.

The chain couples TRBV4-3 to TRBJ2-7; a possible D gene is TRBD1 (5 bases). V was cut by 0 bases and J by 2 bases, with 11 bases left in between. The germline CDR1 and CDR2 sequences are LGHNA and YSLEER. The CDR3 consists of 15 residues. The CDR3 region is CASSQDQGSPYEQYF. For the CDR3, the DNA is TGCGCCAGCAGCCAAGATCAGGGTTCCCCCTACGAGCAGTACTTC.

The chain joins TRBV12-3 or TRBV12-4 to TRBJ1-1; D remains ambiguous. The CDR3 is made up of 13 amino acids. The V end lost 2 bases, the J end lost 0 bases, and 4 bases lay between the germline ends. This CDR3 is CASSLILNTEAFF. The CDR3 region has the DNA TGTGCCAGCAGTTTAATTCTGAACACTGAAGCTTTCTTT.

DNA for the CDR3: TGTGCCAGCAGCTTAGATGTCGGAAACAATCAGCCCCAGCATTTT. Amino acids: CASSLDVGNNQPQHF. The chain employs TRBV7-2 and TRBJ1-5; no clear D. Trimming pared 1 base from V and 3 bases from J, leaving 10 bases between. The CDR3 consists of 15 residues. The germline CDR1 and CDR2 sequences are SGHTA and FQGNSA. Combining the CDR3 with reference TRBV7-2 and TRBJ1-5 gives the whole variable domain GAGVSQSPSNKVTEKGKDVELRCDPISGHTALYWYRQSLGQGLEFLIYFQGNSAPDKSGLPSDRFSAERTGGSVSTLTIQRTQQEDSAVYLCASSLDVGNNQPQHFGDGTRLSIL.

This chain links TRBV15 with TRBJ1-4; D is undetermined. V shed 0 bases and J shed 4 bases, with 12 bases lying between them. CDR1 is LNHNV and CDR2 is YYDKDF in the germline V gene (reference sequence). The CDR3 contains 16 residues. CDR3 sequence reads: CATSRDLHGFNEKLFF. In nucleotides, the CDR3 is TGTGCCACCAGCAGAGATCTCCATGGGTTTAATGAAAAACTGTTTTTT.

This clonotype came up a few times. The chain joins TRBV5-1 to TRBJ1-1, with D possibly TRBD1 on 5 matching bases. Trimming shortened V by 0 bases and J by 1 base, and 10 bases separated the two germline ends. CDR1 and CDR2 (germline): SGHRS, YFSETQ. This CDR3 comprises 15 residues. CDR3 residues: CASSLAGAANTEAFF. Written as DNA, the CDR3 is TGCGCCAGCAGCTTGGCCGGGGCGGCGAACACTGAAGCTTTCTTT.

This clonotype turned up a few times. The chain combines TRBV29-1 with TRBJ1-2; the match to TRBD1 covers 12 bases. Looked up from germline, CDR1 is SQVTM and CDR2 is ANQGSEA. The junction had 13 bases not matched to a gene; V was cut back by 7 bases and J by 7 bases. The CDR3 sequence is 15 residues long. This CDR3 reads CSAHPVGQGASGYTF. In DNA form, the CDR3 reads TGCAGCGCCCACCCGGTGGGACAGGGGGCTAGTGGCTACACCTTC.

V is TRBV20-1 and J is TRBJ2-1; 8 nucleotides line up with TRBD1. This CDR3 contains 13 residues. Germline assignment: CDR1 DFQATT and CDR2 SNEGSKA (reference sequence). With V trimmed by 6 bases and J by 3 bases, 4 bases remained unmatched. The DNA of the CDR3 is TGCAGTGCAAGACAGGGGATCTACAATGAGCAGTTCTTC. Translating gives CSARQGIYNEQFF.

A few counts support this clonotype. The genes are TRBV7-2 and TRBJ1-1, with a possible D match to TRBD1 (5 bases). The CDR3 consists of 13 residues. Trimming pared 4 bases from V and 3 bases from J, leaving 9 bases between. CDR1 and CDR2 (germline): SGHTA, FQGNSA. The CDR3 loop is CASSSGPYTEAFF. CDR3 nucleotide sequence: TGTGCCAGCAGCTCGGGACCGTACACTGAAGCTTTCTTT.

There are a few counts of this clonotype. The V call is TRBV7-2, the J call TRBJ1-1; 7 bases align to TRBD1. The germline gives CDR1 SGHTA, CDR2 FQGNSA. CDR3 length: 15 amino acids. After removal of 5 bases from V and 0 bases from J, the junction contained 6 bases not matched to a gene. As DNA, the CDR3 is TGTGCCAGCAGCCTTTCGGGACAGCTGAACACTGAAGCTTTCTTT. It specifies CASSLSGQLNTEAFF.

CDR3 sequence reads: CASRTTGATYGYTF. In nucleotides, the CDR3 is TGTGCCAGCAGAACAACCGGGGCCACTTATGGCTACACCTTC. V is TRBV6-6 and J is TRBJ1-2, with a weak D call TRBD1 (5 bases). This CDR3 has 14 amino acids. V lost 6 bases, J lost 5 bases, and 16 bases lay in between. Germline-derived CDR1 and CDR2 are MNHNY and SVGAGI (reference sequence).

This clonotype was picked up many times. The J gene is TRBJ2-1, the V gene TRBV12-3 or TRBV12-4; 14 nucleotides line up with TRBD2. The CDR3 length is 15 residues. V shed 5 bases and J 11 bases; nucleotides not matched to a gene: 8. In DNA, the CDR3 is TGTGCCAGCAGTCTGCAAGGGACTAGCGGGGGCAAGCAGTTCTTC. This codes for CASSLQGTSGGKQFF.

The V call is TRBV7-2, the J call TRBJ1-3; D gene ambiguous. This CDR3 has 14 amino acids. The V gene lost 3 bases and the J gene lost 5 bases, with 11 bases spanning the gap. Germline loops: CDR1 SGHTA, CDR2 FQGNSA. DNA for the CDR3: TGTGCCAGCAGCTTTGTCAATGGGAGAAACACCATATATTTT. Protein sequence: CASSFVNGRNTIYF.

The chain carries TRBV12-3 or TRBV12-4 and TRBJ2-7; 7 nucleotides agree with TRBD2. The CDR3 runs 14 residues. V lost 2 bases to trimming and J lost 6 bases; unmatched junction nucleotides: 7. The DNA for the CDR3 is TGTGCCAGCAGTTTAAGGCAGGGAGGGCTCGAGCAGTACTTC. Its translation: CASSLRQGGLEQYF.

The chain links TRBV20-1 to TRBJ1-6; a weak D match, TRBD1 (5 bases). The CDR3 is 14 amino acids. Germline V lookup: CDR1 DFQATT, CDR2 SNEGSKA (reference sequence). The V gene lost 6 bases and the J gene lost 7 bases, with 16 bases spanning the gap. The CDR3 DNA follows: TGCAGTGCCACACCGGGACCGATGAATTCACCCCTCCACTTT. Its translation: CSATPGPMNSPLHF.

The chain carries TRBV5-5 and TRBJ2-1; 9 bases align to TRBD2. Unmatched junction bases numbered 16, after V lost 0 bases and J lost 6 bases. Germline CDR1 reads SGHKS; CDR2 reads YYEKEE (reference sequence). The CDR3 extends over 19 amino acids. CDR3 DNA: TGTGCCAGCAGCTTGGGCGGGCCTGCGGGGGGGCCGGACGGCAATGAGCAGTTCTTC. Its protein product is CASSLGGPAGGPDGNEQFF.

This clonotype showed up just a few times. The V call is TRBV5-1, the J call TRBJ2-3; 7 bases are a match to TRBD2. Germline trimming cut 0 bases from V and 5 bases from J; bases unmatched to any gene: 9. Germline lookup yields CDR1 SGHRS and CDR2 YFSETQ. The CDR3 totals 16 residues. CDR3 DNA: TGCGCCAGCAGCTTGGAGGACGGACTAGGTGGAGATACGCAGTATTTT. Protein: CASSLEDGLGGDTQYF.

There are many counts of this clonotype. The chain carries TRBV7-2 and TRBJ1-1; no reliable D call. This CDR3 is 14 amino acids long. V was cut by 6 bases and J by 3 bases, with 14 bases left in between. Germline CDR1 and CDR2: SGHTA and FQGNSA. The CDR3 spells CASSLHMGDTEAFF. The CDR3 DNA reads TGTGCCAGCAGTCTACACATGGGAGACACTGAAGCTTTCTTT.